This TCR beta chain derives from a study of T cells in Graves' hyperthyroidism and ophthalmopathy. V shed 0 bases and J shed 7 bases, with 12 bases lying between them. CDR1 is SGHTA and CDR2 is FQGTGA in the germline V gene. The CDR3 loop spans 15 amino acids. RNA transcripts gave rise to amplified TCR beta CDR3 regions. A first-round RT-PCR of the TCR CDR3 used the HTBI primer set. TCRdb itself ran the multiplex PCR reads through MiXCR, one entry per CDR3 protein. The profile shows over 500,000 distinct CDR3 sequences, 14% of them singletons. This clonotype was counted ten times or more. This chain joins TRBV7-3 and TRBJ2-2; the D call may be TRBD1 or TRBD2 (5 bases each). The TCR originated in a middle-aged woman with Graves' hyperthyroidism. The material sequenced was blood. CDR3 in DNA: TGTGCCAGCAGCTTAACGGCCAGGGACGGCGGGGAGCTGTTTTTT. Encoded protein: CASSLTARDGGELFF.